This TCR beta chain was identified during a study of glioma-infiltrating T cells after dendritic cell vaccination. This table comes from immunoSEQ multiplex PCR, and its TCRdb copy is limited to in-frame clones, with some not included. The table lists about 82,000 clones, roughly four fifths of them singletons, with 6% to 8.5% in the top ten. Stated time point: after dendritic cell vaccination, including at tumor progression/relapse. Fresh-frozen tumor tissue and more than two years of survival data were available for all. This TCR was recovered from a human donor with glioblastoma. Sample: blood, taken after dendritic cell vaccination.

In nucleotides, the CDR3 is TGCGCCAGCAGCTTAGGTCAGGCCCTCAGCACAGATACGCAGTATTTT. Protein sequence: CASSLGQALSTDTQYF. The chain combines TRBV5-1 with TRBJ2-3; D gene unclear. Germline V lookup: CDR1 SGHRS, CDR2 YFSETQ. V lost 2 bases, J lost 0 bases, and 13 bases lay in between. The CDR3 consists of 16 residues.